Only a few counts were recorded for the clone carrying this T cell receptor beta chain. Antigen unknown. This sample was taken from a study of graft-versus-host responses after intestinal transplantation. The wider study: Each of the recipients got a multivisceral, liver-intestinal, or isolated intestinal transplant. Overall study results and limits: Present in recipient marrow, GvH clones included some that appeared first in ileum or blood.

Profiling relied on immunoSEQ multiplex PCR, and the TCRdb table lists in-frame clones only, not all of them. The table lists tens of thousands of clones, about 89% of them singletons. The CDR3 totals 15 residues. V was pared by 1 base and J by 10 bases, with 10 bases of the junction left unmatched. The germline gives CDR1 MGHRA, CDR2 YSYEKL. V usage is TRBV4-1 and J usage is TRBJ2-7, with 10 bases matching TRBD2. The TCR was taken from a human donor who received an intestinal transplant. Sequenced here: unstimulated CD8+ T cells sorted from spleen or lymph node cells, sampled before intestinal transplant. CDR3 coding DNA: TGCGCCAGCAGCCAAGTCATTTGGCTAGCGGGGGCACAGTACTTC. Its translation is CASSQVIWLAGAQYF.